A selection of T cell receptor beta chains follows, all from one sample in a study of a mutant IDH1 vaccine in newly diagnosed glioma. These TCRs are of unknown antigen specificity. Produced via immunoSEQ multiplex PCR; TCRdb's table is partial and in-frame only. The sample has approximately 66,000 clones, nearly 85% seen once; the top ten hold less than 15%. Sequencing was performed on PBMCs, taken from a glioma patient whose treatment included an IDH1 peptide vaccine. The receptors here all came from a man aged 18 to 29 with glioma. Each CDR3 is given with its conserved first and last residue. A D gene is named only where the DNA matches it firmly. For some rows the clone size is stated as once, few or many, or as a class when expanded; others skip it.

j_call v_call d_call clone_size cdr3_nt cdr3_aa
TRBJ1-2 TRBV5-5 NA NA TGTGCCAGCAGCTTACGAGGGCAAGGCTATGGCTACACCTTC CASSLRGQGYGYTF
TRBJ1-5 TRBV19 NA NA TGTGCCAGCCGATTGGAGCGGACCCAGCATTTT CASRLERTQHF
TRBJ1-1 TRBV7-2 NA NA TGTGCCAGCAGCTTATCATCGGGGGGCAACACTGAAGCTTTCTTT CASSLSSGGNTEAFF
TRBJ1-5 TRBV7-8 NA NA TGTGCCAGCAGCCTGGACGTCGCTCAGCCCCAGCATTTT CASSLDVAQPQHF
TRBJ2-1 TRBV30 TRBD2 NA TGTGCCTGGAGTACGACTAGCGGGAGGGAGTTCTTC CAWSTTSGREFF
TRBJ2-2 TRBV5-1 NA few TGCGCCAGCAGTAGTACCGGGGAGCTGTTTTTT CASSSTGELFF
TRBJ2-2 TRBV7-3 NA NA TGTGCCAGCAGCTTGGGAGGGGGCGTTAACACCGGGGAGCTGTTTTTT CASSLGGGVNTGELFF
TRBJ1-2 TRBV5-5 NA once TGTGCCAGCAGCGGGACTGGGGGTGGCTATGGCTACACCTTC CASSGTGGGYGYTF
TRBJ2-1 TRBV7-3 TRBD2 NA TGTGCCAGCAGCTTAAAGCGGGGGGGGAGCAATGAGCAGTTCTTC CASSLKRGGSNEQFF
TRBJ1-1 TRBV18 NA NA TGTGCCAGCTCACCACCAGGAATAAACACTGAAGCTTTCTTT CASSPPGINTEAFF
TRBJ2-3 TRBV4-3 TRBD2 NA TGCGCCAGCAGCCAAGGGCCCTGGGCTAGCGGGGGAACAGATACGCAGTATTTT CASSQGPWASGGTDTQYF
TRBJ1-1 TRBV18 NA NA TGTGCCAGCTCATCCACCGGCCAGGCCTCGACTGAAGCTTTCTTT CASSSTGQASTEAFF
TRBJ2-5 TRBV28 NA NA TGTGCCAGCAGTTCTAAGAGGACCAACATAGGGTACTTC CASSSKRTNIGYF
TRBJ2-5 TRBV13 TRBD2 NA TGTGCCAGCAGCTTAGGCGGTAGCGGGGTCCAAGAGACCCAGTACTTC CASSLGGSGVQETQYF
TRBJ2-7 TRBV7-2 NA NA TGTGCCAGCAGCGCCCCGCGAGGATCGGTATACGAGCAGTACTTC CASSAPRGSVYEQYF
TRBJ2-7 TRBV7-3 TRBD1 few TGTGCCAGCAGGGCCTCCGGGACAGGCCCCTACGAGCAGTACTTC CASRASGTGPYEQYF
TRBJ1-2 TRBV4-1 NA NA TGCGCCAGCAGCCAAGATGGGGCAGGGATAATCGACTATGGCTACACCTTC CASSQDGAGIIDYGYTF
TRBJ2-4 TRBV25-1 NA NA TGTGCCAGCAGTCCGGGTAGGGCCAAAAACATTCAGTACTTC CASSPGRAKNIQYF
TRBJ1-3 TRBV7-2 NA NA TGTGCCAGCAGCTTAGGAGTGGGCTCTGGAAACACCATATATTTT CASSLGVGSGNTIYF
TRBJ1-3 TRBV14 NA few TGTGCCAGCAGCCCCGGTCTATACTCTGGAAACACCATATATTTT CASSPGLYSGNTIYF
TRBJ2-1 TRBV2 TRBD2 NA TGTGCCAGCAGTGAATGGCGAGCGGGGGACAATGAGCAGTTCTTC CASSEWRAGDNEQFF
TRBJ1-6 TRBV5-1 NA once TGCGCCAGCAGCTTGAGGCAGGCCGGAAATTCACCCCTCCACTTT CASSLRQAGNSPLHF
TRBJ1-3 TRBV19 NA NA TGTGCCAGTCACGCTTACGGGATGTCTGGAAACACCATATATTTT CASHAYGMSGNTIYF
TRBJ1-5 TRBV30 NA NA TGTGCCTGGAGTGCAGGGTCCGATCAGCCCCAGCATTTT CAWSAGSDQPQHF
TRBJ1-1 TRBV18 NA NA TGTGCCAGCTCACCACACCTTTTGGGGGAGAACACTGAAGCTTTCTTT CASSPHLLGENTEAFF
TRBJ1-2 TRBV9 NA once TGTGCCAGCAGCGTAGATCCGGGAAGCTATGGCTACACCTTC CASSVDPGSYGYTF
TRBJ1-1 TRBV4-3 NA NA TGCGCCAGCAGCTCCAATAGGGCGTTGGACACTGAAGCTTTCTTT CASSSNRALDTEAFF
TRBJ2-7 TRBV6-5 TRBD1 NA TGTGCCAGCAGAAGGACAGGCTCCTACGAGCAGTACTTC CASRRTGSYEQYF
TRBJ1-2 TRBV19 TRBD1 NA TGTGCCAGTAACCGACAGGGCCGGGGCTATGGCTACACCTTC CASNRQGRGYGYTF
TRBJ2-7 TRBV10-2 TRBD1 NA TGCGCCAGCTCAGCTACTACAGGGGATGTTGAGCAGTACTTC CASSATTGDVEQYF
TRBJ1-2 TRBV5-6 TRBD1 NA TGTGCCAGCAGGGCCGGGACAGTCTATGGCTACACCTTC CASRAGTVYGYTF
TRBJ1-2 TRBV4-3 NA NA TGCGCCAGCAGCCCCTCCCCGGGGGAACTCTACACCTTC CASSPSPGELYTF
TRBJ1-5 TRBV28 TRBD1 NA TGTGCCAGCAGTTTAGGGACAGTTCTCAATCAGCCCCAGCATTTT CASSLGTVLNQPQHF
TRBJ2-7 TRBV6-5 NA NA TGTGCCAGCAGTTTAGGTCAGGGCGGCTACGAGCAGTACTTC CASSLGQGGYEQYF
TRBJ2-2 TRBV7-2 NA NA TGTGCCAGCAGCCCCACGGACGGGGTCACCGGGGAGCTGTTTTTT CASSPTDGVTGELFF
TRBJ1-4 TRBV10-3 NA NA TGTGCCATCAGTGAGTCGTACAGTAATGAAAAACTGTTTTTT CAISESYSNEKLFF
TRBJ2-7 TRBV7-8 TRBD2 NA TGTGCCAGCAGCTCTAGCGGGGGGCCTTACGAGCAGTACTTC CASSSSGGPYEQYF
TRBJ2-7 TRBV19 TRBD1 NA TGTGCCAGTAGTTCTTATCCGGGACAGGGGAGCTCCTACGAGCAGTACTTC CASSSYPGQGSSYEQYF
TRBJ2-7 TRBV5-3 TRBD1 NA TGTGCCAGCAGCCCGACAGGGTCCTCCTACGAGCAGTACTTC CASSPTGSSYEQYF
TRBJ2-7 TRBV5-8 NA NA TGTGCCAGCAGCTTGGGAGGGTTAAGAGTCGAGCAGTACTTC CASSLGGLRVEQYF
TRBJ1-2 TRBV25-1 NA NA TGTGCCAGCAGTGAAAATACGGGGGGCTATGGCTACACCTTC CASSENTGGYGYTF
TRBJ2-2 TRBV14 TRBD2 few TGTGCCAGCAGCCAAGCGGGGGGTACCGGGGAGCTGTTTTTT CASSQAGGTGELFF
TRBJ2-5 TRBV20-1 NA NA TGCAGTGCTAGACGAGAGACCCAGTACTTC CSARRETQYF
TRBJ2-2 TRBV19 TRBD1 NA TGTGCCAGTAGTCCTAGGACAGGGGTTGGCACCGGGGAGCTGTTTTTT CASSPRTGVGTGELFF
TRBJ1-4 TRBV2 NA medium-sized TGTGCCAGCAGTGGGGGGGGACTCCAGGGAAAACTGTTTTTT CASSGGGLQGKLFF
TRBJ2-3 TRBV12-5 NA NA TGTGCTAGCGCTTTCCGGGCCCCCACAGATACGCAGTATTTT CASAFRAPTDTQYF
TRBJ2-3 TRBV5-1 NA NA TGCGCCAGCAGCTTGGGGTTTAGCACAGATACGCAGTATTTT CASSLGFSTDTQYF
TRBJ2-3 TRBV7-2 TRBD2 NA TGTGCCAGCAGCTTACTGGGTTGGGCTAGCGGGAGGTACACAGATACGCAGTATTTT CASSLLGWASGRYTDTQYF